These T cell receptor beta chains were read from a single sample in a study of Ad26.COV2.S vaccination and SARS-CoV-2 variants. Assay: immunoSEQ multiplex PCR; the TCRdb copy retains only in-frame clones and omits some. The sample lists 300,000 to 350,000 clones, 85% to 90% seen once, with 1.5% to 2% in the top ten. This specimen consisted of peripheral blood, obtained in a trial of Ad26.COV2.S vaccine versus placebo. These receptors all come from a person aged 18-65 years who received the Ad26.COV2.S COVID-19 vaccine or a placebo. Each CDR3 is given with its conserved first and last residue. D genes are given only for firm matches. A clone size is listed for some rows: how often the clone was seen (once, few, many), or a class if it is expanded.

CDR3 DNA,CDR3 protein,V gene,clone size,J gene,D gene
TGTGCCAGCAAAGCGGATTCCTACAATGAGCAGTTCTTC,CASKADSYNEQFF,TRBV6-5,NA,TRBJ2-1,NA
TGTGCCAGCAGCATCCCAGGGCAGAAGACTCTGAGGAACACCATATATTTT,CASSIPGQKTLRNTIYF,TRBV21-1,NA,TRBJ1-3,NA
TGTGCCAGCAGAAGAGGTAGCACTGAAGCTTTCTTT,CASRRGSTEAFF,TRBV6-5,once,TRBJ1-1,NA
TGTGCCAGCAGTGAGGGGGACAGGGGGACAGATACGCAGTATTTT,CASSEGDRGTDTQYF,TRBV27,NA,TRBJ2-3,TRBD1
TGTGCCATCTCACTAGCGGGGGGCCACAATGAGCAGTTCTTC,CAISLAGGHNEQFF,TRBV10-3,NA,TRBJ2-1,TRBD2
TGCGCCAGCATGGTGGGGGGGCCCACAGATACGCAGTATTTT,CASMVGGPTDTQYF,TRBV5-1,NA,TRBJ2-3,NA
TGCGCCAGCAGCTTGAGCCCGGGACAGGGAGGCGGCTACACCTTC,CASSLSPGQGGGYTF,TRBV5-1,NA,TRBJ1-2,TRBD1
TGCGCCAGCAGCTCGGGACAGGGGGGTACCGGGGAGCTGTTTTTT,CASSSGQGGTGELFF,TRBV5-1,NA,TRBJ2-2,TRBD1
TGTGCCAGCAGCGTCGGACAAATGTCGGAGCAGTACTTC,CASSVGQMSEQYF,TRBV11-2,few,TRBJ2-7,NA
TGTGCCAGCTCAAATACAGGGGGAGGTGAGCAGTTCTTC,CASSNTGGGEQFF,TRBV18,NA,TRBJ2-1,TRBD1
TGCGCCAGCAGCCAAGGTTGGGGGGGCCCAGATACGCAGTATTTT,CASSQGWGGPDTQYF,TRBV4-3,few,TRBJ2-3,NA
TGTGCCACCAGCGGAGCGAACACTGAAGCTTTCTTT,CATSGANTEAFF,TRBV15,NA,TRBJ1-1,NA
TGCGCCAGCAGCCCGGGACAGGGTCGCACAGATACGCAGTATTTT,CASSPGQGRTDTQYF,TRBV5-1,NA,TRBJ2-3,TRBD1
TGTGCCAGCAGCTACAATGTACACTTC,CASSYNVHF,TRBV5-8,NA,TRBJ2-5,NA
TGTGCCAGCAGCTCCCGTACTTCGACAGCCCTTCCCTCCTTC,CASSSRTSTALPSF,TRBV7-8,NA,TRBJ1-2,NA
TGTGCCAGTAGTATCCCGGGACAGGGGATATACGAGCAGTACTTC,CASSIPGQGIYEQYF,TRBV19,NA,TRBJ2-7,TRBD1
TGTGCCAGCAGCCGGCGACAGGACTCCTACGAGCAGTACTTC,CASSRRQDSYEQYF,TRBV6-2/TRBV6-3,once,TRBJ2-7,NA
TGTGCCAGCAGCTTATCAACCTTCGGGCGCACTGAAGCTTTCTTT,CASSLSTFGRTEAFF,TRBV11-1,NA,TRBJ1-1,NA
TGTGCCAGTTCTAAATTACTGGGGACGTTTAACAATGAGCAGTTCTTC,CASSKLLGTFNNEQFF,TRBV19,NA,TRBJ2-1,NA
TGTGCCAGCAGCTCATCTCTGGGAAACACCATATATTTT,CASSSSLGNTIYF,TRBV7-9,NA,TRBJ1-3,NA
TGCGCCAGCAGCCTAAGGGGACAGGGGTCGACTTACTCTGGAAACACCATATATTTT,CASSLRGQGSTYSGNTIYF,TRBV5-1,NA,TRBJ1-3,TRBD1
TGTGCCAGTAGTACCCGTGCAGATGTCTACAATGAGCAGTTCTTC,CASSTRADVYNEQFF,TRBV19,NA,TRBJ2-1,NA
TGTGCCAGCAGATCTCTAGCGGGGCGCTCCTACGAGCAGTACTTC,CASRSLAGRSYEQYF,TRBV6-5,NA,TRBJ2-7,TRBD2
TGTGCCAGCAGCGGACCGACAGCGATAAACTATGGCTACACCTTC,CASSGPTAINYGYTF,TRBV3-1/TRBV3-2,NA,TRBJ1-2,NA
TGTGCCAGCAGCTTGGGGACAGGGATGGGCACTGAAGCTTTCTTT,CASSLGTGMGTEAFF,TRBV11-3,NA,TRBJ1-1,TRBD1
TGCGCCAGCAGTGAGAGAGCGGCGAAGGGGCAGTACTTC,CASSERAAKGQYF,TRBV10-1,NA,TRBJ2-7,NA
TGTGCCAGCAGTTACATCCAGGGACTTGGCTACACCTTC,CASSYIQGLGYTF,TRBV6-5,NA,TRBJ1-2,NA
TGCGCCAGCAGCTCTGGGGGGCAGGCCGACGGGGTACGAGGCTACACCTTC,CASSSGGQADGVRGYTF,TRBV5-1,NA,TRBJ1-2,NA
TGTGCCAGCAGCTCCGGGACTAGCCACTACACAGATACGCAGTATTTT,CASSSGTSHYTDTQYF,TRBV11-3,NA,TRBJ2-3,TRBD2
TGCAGCGTTGATTTCGGCAGCGGGGGGGCCGGTGAGCAGTTCTTC,CSVDFGSGGAGEQFF,TRBV29-1,NA,TRBJ2-1,TRBD2
TGTGCCAGTAAAGGGACAGTAACGAACACCGGGGAGCTGTTTTTT,CASKGTVTNTGELFF,TRBV6-5,NA,TRBJ2-2,TRBD1
TGCGCCAGCAGCGACCAGGGGGGGTACGAGCAGTACTTC,CASSDQGGYEQYF,TRBV5-1,once,TRBJ2-7,NA
TGTGCCATCAGTGAGCCCCTAGCGGGGGGCGTAGACGAGCAGTACTTC,CAISEPLAGGVDEQYF,TRBV10-3,once,TRBJ2-7,TRBD2
TGTGCCAGCAGCCGGCTCGGCCCACAGCGTCGGAGCACTGAAGCTTTCTTT,CASSRLGPQRRSTEAFF,TRBV3-1/TRBV3-2,NA,TRBJ1-1,NA
TGCGCCAGCAGCTCGGGACAAATAAACACTGAAGCTTTCTTT,CASSSGQINTEAFF,TRBV5-1,NA,TRBJ1-1,NA
TGTGCCAGCTCACCCATTGCTCGGGGCCGGACGGGCTACAATGAGCAGTTCTTC,CASSPIARGRTGYNEQFF,TRBV18,NA,TRBJ2-1,NA
TGTGCCAGCTCACCAAACCGGGACGTCTCTTCACCCCTCCACTTT,CASSPNRDVSSPLHF,TRBV18,NA,TRBJ1-6,NA
TGCAGTGCTCCCCCCGACACTGAAGCTTTCTTT,CSAPPDTEAFF,TRBV20-1,NA,TRBJ1-1,NA
TGTGCCAGCAGCCCTATCCGACAGGGCTCCTACAATGAGCAGTTCTTC,CASSPIRQGSYNEQFF,TRBV7-2,NA,TRBJ2-1,TRBD1
TGTGCCAGCAGTGGCCAGACTAGCGGGGGGGTTCATGAGCAGTTCTTC,CASSGQTSGGVHEQFF,TRBV2,NA,TRBJ2-1,TRBD2
TGTGCCAGCAGCTTGATAGTAGAGCGTGACACCGGGGAGCTGTTTTTT,CASSLIVERDTGELFF,TRBV5-4,NA,TRBJ2-2,NA
TGTGCCACCAGTGACAGGGGTTCCGTCCATACGCAGTATTTT,CATSDRGSVHTQYF,TRBV24-1,NA,TRBJ2-3,NA